The 17 T cell receptor beta chains below were found in one sample sequenced in a study of a mutant IDH1 vaccine in newly diagnosed glioma. These receptors lack a known antigen. The time point here: week 23, last vaccination. A single vaccine dose contained 300 ug of mutant IDH1 20-mer peptide, and topical imiquimod was used with it. Repertoires were generated with immunoSEQ multiplex PCR, while TCRdb's copy carries only in-frame clones and drops some. This table has some 40,000 clones, more than 80% appearing once. The source was PBMCs, collected from a glioma patient whose treatment included an IDH1 peptide vaccine. These receptors originate from a man in his forties or fifties with glioma.

The genes are TRBV23-1 and TRBJ1-5; 7 bases agree with TRBD1. TRBV23-1 is recorded as an ORF, its role being uncertain. The CDR3 runs to 16 residues. The J segment lost 0 bases and the V segment lost 6 bases, leaving 8 bases of the junction unmatched. The CDR3 loop reads CASSPWTGNSNQPQHF. As DNA, the CDR3 is TGCGCCAGCAGCCCTTGGACAGGAAATAGCAATCAGCCCCAGCATTTT.

This chain uses TRBV7-6 with TRBJ2-7, with 7 bases identical to TRBD2. With V trimmed by 11 bases and J by 9 bases, 10 bases remained unmatched. CDR1 and CDR2 (germline): SGHVS, FNYEAQ. The CDR3 has 11 residues. CDR3 residues: CAELASQTQYF. CDR3 nucleotides: TGTGCCGAACTAGCGTCCCAAACGCAGTACTTC.

The genes are TRBV7-2 and TRBJ1-3; 8 bases fit TRBD1. Germline values: CDR1 SGHTA, CDR2 FQGNSA. Unmatched junction bases numbered 0, after V lost 3 bases and J lost 2 bases. This CDR3 has 14 amino acids. CDR3 nucleotides: TGTGCCAGCAGCTTGGACAGGGCTGGAAACACCATATATTTT. Its translation is CASSLDRAGNTIYF.

The CDR3: CASSAGTPNTEAFF. The CDR3 DNA follows: TGTGCCAGCTCAGCCGGGACACCGAACACTGAAGCTTTCTTT. The gene calls are TRBV18 and TRBJ1-1; TRBD1 is a possible D gene (6 bases). The CDR3 spans 14 residues. Germline loops: CDR1 KGHSH, CDR2 LQKENI. V was trimmed by 5 bases and J by 1 base, leaving 11 bases between them.

In its sample, this clone was seen once. This chain links TRBV7-2 with TRBJ2-3; TRBD2 matches at 8 bases. With V trimmed by 6 bases and J by 0 bases, 8 bases remained unmatched. This CDR3 is 16 amino acids long. Germline V lookup: CDR1 SGHTA, CDR2 FQGNSA. CDR3 sequence (DNA): TGTGCCAGCAGTTCCTACGGGGGGGCGAGCACAGATACGCAGTATTTT. Encoded protein: CASSSYGGASTDTQYF.

J is TRBJ2-2 and V is TRBV5-4; D is perhaps TRBD1 or TRBD2 (5 bases each). The CDR3 is 16 residues long. V was shortened by 4 bases and J by 4 bases, with 17 bases between the two germline ends. CDR1 is SGHNT, CDR2 YYREEE, per germline (reference sequence). The CDR3 nucleotides read TGTGCCAGCAGCGGGGGAGCGTCGGCGGGCACCGGGGAGCTGTTTTTT. Protein: CASSGGASAGTGELFF.

The rearrangement uses TRBV5-1 and TRBJ2-5, with a weak D call TRBD2 (5 bases). Germline CDR1 is SGHRS and CDR2 is YFSETQ. With 0 bases removed from V and 4 bases from J, the gap between germline ends came to 10 bases. The CDR3 loop spans 14 amino acids. The CDR3 region is CASSLARGRETQYF. The CDR3 DNA reads as TGCGCCAGCAGCTTGGCCCGGGGTCGAGAGACCCAGTACTTC.

CDR3 DNA: TGCAGCGTTGGAAGCGCCTACGAGCAGTACTTC. Amino acids: CSVGSAYEQYF. The rearrangement uses TRBV29-1 and TRBJ2-7, with D uncertain. Germline-derived CDR1 and CDR2 are SQVTM and ANQGSEA. Trimming left V 4 bases short and J 2 bases short, with 6 bases between. This CDR3 contains 11 residues.

The chain carries TRBV9 and TRBJ1-2; TRBD1 aligns across 7 bases. J gave up 3 bases and V 4 bases, and 9 bases lay outside the gene matches. Germline V lookup: CDR1 SGDLS, CDR2 YYNGEE. CDR3 length: 15 amino acids. CDR3 in amino acids: CASSRFDRVDYGYTF. In DNA form, the CDR3 reads TGTGCCAGCAGCCGCTTCGACAGGGTAGACTATGGCTACACCTTC.

A few counts support this clone. CDR3 sequence reads: CASSRGGGTDTQYF. The CDR3 DNA reads TGTGCCAGCAGCCGGGGGGGCGGCACAGATACGCAGTATTTT. The genes are TRBV2 and TRBJ2-3, with 8 bases identical to TRBD2. V lost 6 bases and J lost 1; bases outside the gene matches: 3. The CDR3 runs to 14 residues. The germline CDR1 and CDR2 sequences are SNHLY and FYNNEI.

This clone was seen just once. The chain uses TRBV7-9 and TRBJ2-3, with 7 bases fitting TRBD2. Germline V lookup: CDR1 SEHNR, CDR2 FQNEAQ (reference sequence). The CDR3 has 14 amino acids. The ends lost 3 bases at V and 4 bases at J; junction bases unmatched: 4. Here the CDR3 DNA reads TGTGCCAGCAGCTTTGGCGGGAGCGCAGATACGCAGTATTTT. Its protein is CASSFGGSADTQYF.

The V gene is TRBV4-2, the J gene TRBJ2-2, with 10 bases aligning to TRBD2. Trimming at V came to 1 base and at J to 0 bases, leaving 17 bases not matched to a gene. Per the germline V gene, CDR1 is LGHNA and CDR2 is YNFKEQ. The CDR3 is made up of 22 amino acids. In DNA, the CDR3 is TGTGCCAGCAGCCAAGTGAGCCCAGGAGAAAATAGCGGGGGGTCGAACACCGGGGAGCTGTTTTTT. It yields the protein CASSQVSPGENSGGSNTGELFF.

The chain combines TRBV6-5 with TRBJ2-5; either TRBD1 or TRBD2 may supply D (5 bases each). The tail of the sequence fits TRBJ2-7 better, so the J call may be wrong. The CDR3 totals 15 residues. Germline CDR1 reads MNHEY; CDR2 reads SVGAGI. CDR3 DNA sequence: TGTGCCAGCAGTTATGGGTTCGGGGCAGCCTACGAGCAGTACTTC. It is translated as CASSYGFGAAYEQYF.

The genes are TRBV19 and TRBJ1-1; tentatively, D is TRBD1 (6 bases). Germline-derived CDR1 and CDR2 are LNHDA and SQIVND (reference sequence). The CDR3 consists of 12 residues. Trimming cost V 8 bases and J 4 bases, with 11 bases left between them. Here the CDR3 reads CASSGQFTEAFF. CDR3 bases: TGTGCCAGTTCCGGACAGTTCACTGAAGCTTTCTTT. Full variable domain (rest looked up from reference TRBV19 and TRBJ1-1): DGGITQSPKYLFRKEGQNVTLSCEQNLNHDAMYWYRQDPGQGLRLIYYSQIVNDFQKGDIAEGYSVSREKKESFPLTVTSAQKNPTAFYLCASSGQFTEAFFGQGTRLTVV.

This sequence joins TRBV29-1 and TRBJ1-2, with 7 bases fitting TRBD1. There are 14 residues in the CDR3. Germline V gives CDR1 SQVTM, CDR2 ANQGSEA. Trimming at V came to 3 bases and at J to 2 bases, leaving 6 bases not matched to a gene. CDR3 nucleotides: TGCAGCGTTGACCCGGGACAGACGAACTATGGCTACACCTTC. Translating gives CSVDPGQTNYGYTF.

The CDR3 sequence: CASSLGTWSETQYF. CDR3 sequence (DNA): TGCGCCAGCAGCTTAGGGACCTGGTCGGAGACCCAGTACTTC. The V call is TRBV5-1, the J call TRBJ2-5; perhaps D is TRBD1 or TRBD2 (5 bases each). The V and J ends lost 2 bases and 5 bases respectively, with 13 bases between them. Germline-derived CDR1 and CDR2 are SGHRS and YFSETQ. CDR3 length: 14 amino acids. Complete variable domain (other parts from reference TRBV5-1 and TRBJ2-5): KAGVTQTPRYLIKTRGQQVTLSCSPISGHRSVSWYQQTPGQGLQFLFEYFSETQRNKGNFPGRFSGRQFSNSRSEMNVSTLELGDSALYLCASSLGTWSETQYFGPGTRLLVL.

The J gene is TRBJ2-5, the V gene TRBV28; tentative D call: TRBD2 (5 bases). The germline V and J ends were trimmed by 4 bases and 5 bases, with 11 bases remaining between them. Germline V gene lookup returns CDR1 MDHEN and CDR2 SYDVKM. This CDR3 comprises 13 residues. CDR3 sequence (DNA): TGTGCCAGCAGTTCCAGCGGACTGGAGACCCAGTACTTC. The encoded protein is CASSSSGLETQYF.